This is a list of T cell receptor beta chains from one sample in a study of OX40 agonist ivuxolimab in advanced cancers. Sequencing used immunoSEQ multiplex PCR; TCRdb keeps in-frame clones, though not all of them. The table shows 60,000 to 90,000 clones, with over 85% occurring only once. The starting material was CD4+ or CD8+ T cells sorted from blood, obtained in a trial of the OX40 agonist ivuxolimab. The receptors were gathered from an adult with an advanced solid tumor such as melanoma, head and neck, liver or kidney cancer. CDR3s include the opening cysteine and the closing phenylalanine or tryptophan. D genes are given only for firm matches. Clone size appears in some rows only: once, few, many, or a class for an expanded clone.

D gene	J gene	clone size	V gene	CDR3 DNA	CDR3 protein
TRBD1	TRBJ2-1	NA	TRBV19	TGTGCCAGTAGTATGGGACAGTACAATGAGCAGTTCTTC	CASSMGQYNEQFF
NA	TRBJ2-5	NA	TRBV7-2	TGTGCCAGCAGCTTGGGACCCAACACCGGCGGGACCCAGTACTTC	CASSLGPNTGGTQYF
NA	TRBJ2-1	NA	TRBV9	TGTGCCAGCAGCGTAGACCCTAGCTCCTACAATGAGCAGTTCTTC	CASSVDPSSYNEQFF
NA	TRBJ1-1	NA	TRBV19	TGTGCCAGTAGTTCGTACATTGCGAACACTGAAGCTTTCTTT	CASSSYIANTEAFF
TRBD1	TRBJ1-2	NA	TRBV6-6	TGTGCCAGCAGGCCCGGGACAGGGGGCAACGGTGGCTACACCTTC	CASRPGTGGNGGYTF
TRBD2	TRBJ2-3	NA	TRBV6-6	TGTGCCAGCAGTCCTGGACTAGCGGGGACCACAGATACGCAGTATTTT	CASSPGLAGTTDTQYF
TRBD1	TRBJ1-6	NA	TRBV19	TGTGCCAGTAGTATTTCGTGGACAGGGAATGATTCACCCCTCCACTTT	CASSISWTGNDSPLHF
NA	TRBJ2-5	NA	TRBV28	TGTGCCAGCAGCACTTCCCCTGAGACCCAGTACTTC	CASSTSPETQYF
TRBD2	TRBJ2-5	NA	TRBV30	TGTGCCTGGAGCACAATAGCGGGGAGCCAAGAGACCCAGTACTTC	CAWSTIAGSQETQYF
TRBD1	TRBJ1-5	few	TRBV2	TGTGCCAGCAGGACAGGGTTAAGCAATCAGCCCCAGCATTTT	CASRTGLSNQPQHF
TRBD1	TRBJ2-7	NA	TRBV7-8	TGTGCCAGCAGCTTAGGGGGGACAGGGGCGCACTACGAGCAGTACTTC	CASSLGGTGAHYEQYF
NA	TRBJ1-5	NA	TRBV4-1	TGCGCCAGCAGCCTCATCATGAGCAGCAATCAGCCCCAGCATTTT	CASSLIMSSNQPQHF
NA	TRBJ1-1	NA	TRBV19	TGTGCCAGTAGTGGTCACGGGGTCTATAAGGAAGCTTTCTTT	CASSGHGVYKEAFF
NA	TRBJ2-5	NA	TRBV7-9	TGTGCCAGCAGCCCGGGTAGTTATCCAACCCAAGAGACCCAGTACTTC	CASSPGSYPTQETQYF
TRBD2	TRBJ2-5	NA	TRBV7-9	TGTGCCAGCAGCCTGGGACTAGCGGGAGTAAAGGAGACCCAGTACTTC	CASSLGLAGVKETQYF
TRBD2	TRBJ2-2	NA	TRBV30	TGTGCCTGCCCCGCCATAGCGGGGGGGAACACCGGGGAGCTGTTTTTT	CACPAIAGGNTGELFF
TRBD1	TRBJ1-3	NA	TRBV28	TGTGCCAGCAGTTTGACAGGGGCCCAATTCTCTGGAAACACCATATATTTT	CASSLTGAQFSGNTIYF
TRBD1	TRBJ2-7	NA	TRBV10-1	TGCGGAGAACCTCAGGGGGACTCCTACGAGCAGTACTTC	CGEPQGDSYEQYF
TRBD2	TRBJ2-1	NA	TRBV9	TGTGCCAGCAGCCCTACTAGCGGGAGGTCGGGTAATGAGCAGTTCTTC	CASSPTSGRSGNEQFF
NA	TRBJ2-5	NA	TRBV2	TGTGCCAGCAGTCCGTCCTTAGCGGAGACCCAGTACTTC	CASSPSLAETQYF
NA	TRBJ1-2	NA	TRBV2	TGTGCCAGCACCACGGGGGGGGCGCGGGGCTACACCTTC	CASTTGGARGYTF
TRBD1	TRBJ2-5	NA	TRBV11-2	TGTGCCAGCAGCTTAGCGGGACAGGGTACCTCATTACAAGAGACCCAGTACTTC	CASSLAGQGTSLQETQYF
NA	TRBJ2-5	NA	TRBV29-1	TGCAGCGTTGTAGAGTTATTGGGGGAAGAGACCCAGTACTTC	CSVVELLGEETQYF
TRBD1	TRBJ2-4	NA	TRBV18	TGTGCCAGCTCACCCCGGGACAGGCAAAACATTCAGTACTTC	CASSPRDRQNIQYF
TRBD1	TRBJ2-2	NA	TRBV19	TGTGCCAGTAGGGAACAGGGGGCCGGGGAGCTGTTTTTT	CASREQGAGELFF
NA	TRBJ2-3	NA	TRBV2	TGTGCCAGCAGGGCACTTGACGGACGCACAGATACGCAGTATTTT	CASRALDGRTDTQYF
NA	TRBJ2-7	NA	TRBV30	TGTGCCTGGAGTATGTCACCACTCTACGAGCAGTACTTC	CAWSMSPLYEQYF
NA	TRBJ1-5	NA	TRBV27	TGTGCCAGCAGTTCGCTCGGGGCAGGGAATCAGCCCCAGCATTTT	CASSSLGAGNQPQHF